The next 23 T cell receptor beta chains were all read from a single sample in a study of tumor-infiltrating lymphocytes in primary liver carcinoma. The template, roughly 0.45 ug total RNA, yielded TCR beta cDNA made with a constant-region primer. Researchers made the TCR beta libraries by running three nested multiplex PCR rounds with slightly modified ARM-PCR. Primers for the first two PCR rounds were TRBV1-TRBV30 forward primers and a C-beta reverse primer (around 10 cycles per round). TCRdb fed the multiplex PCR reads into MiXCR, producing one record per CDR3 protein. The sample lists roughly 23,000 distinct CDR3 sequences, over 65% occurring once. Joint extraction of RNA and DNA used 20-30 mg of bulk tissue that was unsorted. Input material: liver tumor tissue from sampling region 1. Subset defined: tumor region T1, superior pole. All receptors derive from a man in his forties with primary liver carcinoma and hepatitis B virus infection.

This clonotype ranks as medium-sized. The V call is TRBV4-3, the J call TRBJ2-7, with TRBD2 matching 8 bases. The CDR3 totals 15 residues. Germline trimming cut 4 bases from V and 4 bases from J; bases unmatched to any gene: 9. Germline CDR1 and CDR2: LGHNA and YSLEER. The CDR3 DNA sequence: TGCGCCAGCAGCCGCGAAAGAGCGGGAGCGTACGAGCAGTACTTC. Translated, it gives CASSRERAGAYEQYF.

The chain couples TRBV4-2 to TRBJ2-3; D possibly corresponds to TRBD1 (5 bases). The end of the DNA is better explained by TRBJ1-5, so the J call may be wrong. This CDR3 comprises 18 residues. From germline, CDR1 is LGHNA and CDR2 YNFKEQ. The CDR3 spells CASSQVAFLAGATDAQHF. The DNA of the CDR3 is TGTGCCAGCAGCCAAGTGGCGTTTCTAGCGGGAGCGACAGATGCGCAGCATTTT.

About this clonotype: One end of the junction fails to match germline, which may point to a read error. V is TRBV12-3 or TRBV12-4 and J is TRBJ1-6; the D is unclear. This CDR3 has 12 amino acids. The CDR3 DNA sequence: TGTGCAAGCAGTTCAAAGAATTCACCCCTCCAATTT. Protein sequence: CASSSKNSPLQF.

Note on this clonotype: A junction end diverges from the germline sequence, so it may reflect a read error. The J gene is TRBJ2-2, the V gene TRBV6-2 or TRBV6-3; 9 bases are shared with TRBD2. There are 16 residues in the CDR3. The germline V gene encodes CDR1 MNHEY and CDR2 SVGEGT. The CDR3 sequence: CASCYRVAGADGKLFF. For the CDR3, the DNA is TGTGCCAGCTGTTATCGGGTAGCGGGAGCCGACGGGAAGCTGTTTTTT.

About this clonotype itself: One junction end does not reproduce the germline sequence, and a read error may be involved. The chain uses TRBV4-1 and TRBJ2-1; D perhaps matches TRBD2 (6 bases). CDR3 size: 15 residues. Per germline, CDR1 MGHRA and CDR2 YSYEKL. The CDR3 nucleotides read TGCACCAGCACCCATGATGAGGGCGGGAACTACGAGCAGTTCTTC. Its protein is CTSTHDEGGNYEQFF.

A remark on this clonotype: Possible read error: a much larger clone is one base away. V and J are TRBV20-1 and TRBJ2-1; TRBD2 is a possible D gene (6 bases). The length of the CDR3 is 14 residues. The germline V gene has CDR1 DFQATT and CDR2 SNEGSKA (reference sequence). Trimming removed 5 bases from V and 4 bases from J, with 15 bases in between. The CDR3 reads CSAVSWRGYNEQFF. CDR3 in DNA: TGCAGTGCTGTTAGCTGGAGGGGTTACAATGAGCAGTTCTTC.

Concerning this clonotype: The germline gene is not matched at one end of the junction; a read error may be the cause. CDR3 sequence reads: CASSQVTRGSSRTLFSDTQYF. The CDR3 bases are TGTGCAAGCAGCCAAGTTACCCGGGGGTCTAGCCGTACCTTGTTCTCAGATACGCAGTATTTT. The chain uses TRBV14 and TRBJ2-3, with D maybe TRBD2 (6 bases). The germline gives CDR1 SGHDN, CDR2 FVKESK. The CDR3 length is 21 residues.

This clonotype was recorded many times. CDR3 in amino acids: CASSALAGNYEQYF. CDR3 DNA: TGTGCCAGCAGTGCCCTAGCGGGGAACTACGAGCAGTACTTC. V is TRBV28 and J is TRBJ2-7; 9 bases are shared with TRBD2. CDR1 is MDHEN and CDR2 is SYDVKM in the germline V gene. The CDR3 has 14 residues. V lost 5 bases, J lost 3 bases, and 5 bases stayed unmatched.

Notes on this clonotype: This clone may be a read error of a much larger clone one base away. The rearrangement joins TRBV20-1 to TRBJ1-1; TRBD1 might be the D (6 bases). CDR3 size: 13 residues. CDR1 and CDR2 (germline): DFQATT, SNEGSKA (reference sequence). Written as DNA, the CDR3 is TGCACTCTACGCGGACAGACGAACACTGAAGCTTTCTTT. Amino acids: CTLRGQTNTEAFF.

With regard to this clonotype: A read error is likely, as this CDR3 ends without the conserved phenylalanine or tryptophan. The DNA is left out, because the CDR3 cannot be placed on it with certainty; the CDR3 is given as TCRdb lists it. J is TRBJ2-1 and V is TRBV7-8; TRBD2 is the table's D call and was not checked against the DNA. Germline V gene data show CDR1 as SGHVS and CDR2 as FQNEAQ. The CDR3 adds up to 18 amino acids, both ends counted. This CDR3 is CASSPLGGSAISYNEQLS.

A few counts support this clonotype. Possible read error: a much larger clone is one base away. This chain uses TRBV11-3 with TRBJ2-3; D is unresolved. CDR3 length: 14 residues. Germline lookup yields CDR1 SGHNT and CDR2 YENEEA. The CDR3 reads CTSSLRQAPDTQYF. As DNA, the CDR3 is TGTACCAGCAGTTTACGTCAAGCACCAGATACGCAGTATTTT.

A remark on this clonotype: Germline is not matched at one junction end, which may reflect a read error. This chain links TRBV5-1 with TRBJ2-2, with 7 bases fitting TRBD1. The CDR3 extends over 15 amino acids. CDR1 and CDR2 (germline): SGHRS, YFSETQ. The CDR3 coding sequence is TGCGCCAGCAGTTTGGCTGGACAGGACATCGGGGAGCTGTTTTTT. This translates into CASSLAGQDIGELFF.

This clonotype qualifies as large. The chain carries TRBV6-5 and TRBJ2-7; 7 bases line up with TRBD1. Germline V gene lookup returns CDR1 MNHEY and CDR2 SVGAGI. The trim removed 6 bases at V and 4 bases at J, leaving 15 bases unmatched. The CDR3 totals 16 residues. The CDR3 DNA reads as TGTGCCAGCAGGCCCGGACAGGCAGCATCCTTTTACGAGCAGTACTTC. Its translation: CASRPGQAASFYEQYF.

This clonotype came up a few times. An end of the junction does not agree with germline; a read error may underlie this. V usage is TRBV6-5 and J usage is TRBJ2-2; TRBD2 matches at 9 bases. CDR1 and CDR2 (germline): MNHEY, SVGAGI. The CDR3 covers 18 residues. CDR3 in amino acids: CAGSYSTVAGANTGELSF. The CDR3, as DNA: TGTGCCGGCAGTTACTCGACTGTAGCGGGGGCGAACACCGGGGAGCTGTCTTTT.

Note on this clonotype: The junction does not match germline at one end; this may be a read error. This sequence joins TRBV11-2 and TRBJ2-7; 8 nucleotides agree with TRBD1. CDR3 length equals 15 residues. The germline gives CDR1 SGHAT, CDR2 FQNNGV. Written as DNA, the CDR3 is TGTGCCAGCAGCCAATGGACAGGGAGAACCTACGGGCAGTGCTTC. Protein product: CASSQWTGRTYGQCF.

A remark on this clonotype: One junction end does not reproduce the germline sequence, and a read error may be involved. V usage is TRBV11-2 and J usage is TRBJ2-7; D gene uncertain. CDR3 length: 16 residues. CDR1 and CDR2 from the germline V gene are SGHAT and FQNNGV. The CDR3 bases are TGCGCCAGCAGTTTCAGTGTGACCAGCCTCTCCTACGAGCAGTACTTC. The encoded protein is CASSFSVTSLSYEQYF.

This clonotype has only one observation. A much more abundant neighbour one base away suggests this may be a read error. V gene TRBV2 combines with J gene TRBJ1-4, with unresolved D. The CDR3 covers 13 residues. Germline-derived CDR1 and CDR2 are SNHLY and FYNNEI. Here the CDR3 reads CASSGGRNVKLFF. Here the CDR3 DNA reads TGTGCCAGCAGTGGTGGGAGAAATGTAAAACTGTTTTTT.

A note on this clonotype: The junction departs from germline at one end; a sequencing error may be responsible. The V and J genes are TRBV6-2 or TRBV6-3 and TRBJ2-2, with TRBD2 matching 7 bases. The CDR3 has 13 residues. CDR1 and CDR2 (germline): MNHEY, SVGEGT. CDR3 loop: CASSHLLSGELLF. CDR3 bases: TGTGCCAGCAGTCACCTCTTAAGCGGGGAGCTGCTTTTT.

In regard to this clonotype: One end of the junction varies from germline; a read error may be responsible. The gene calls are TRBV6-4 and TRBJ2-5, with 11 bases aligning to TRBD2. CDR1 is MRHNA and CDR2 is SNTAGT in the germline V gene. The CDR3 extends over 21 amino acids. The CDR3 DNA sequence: TGTGCCAGCACTGACCCCCCCAGGGGGACTAGCGGCGACGCCGTCGGAGAGACCCAGTACTTC. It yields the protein CASTDPPRGTSGDAVGETQYF.

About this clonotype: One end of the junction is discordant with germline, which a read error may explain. The CDR3 bases are TGCGCCAGCAGCCAATCCCTAGCGGAGCCACTTTACAAGCACTACTTT. Translated: CASSQSLAEPLYKHYF. The gene calls are TRBV4-1 and TRBJ2-7; TRBD2 aligns across 7 bases. CDR1 is MGHRA, CDR2 YSYEKL, per germline. This CDR3 is 16 amino acids long.

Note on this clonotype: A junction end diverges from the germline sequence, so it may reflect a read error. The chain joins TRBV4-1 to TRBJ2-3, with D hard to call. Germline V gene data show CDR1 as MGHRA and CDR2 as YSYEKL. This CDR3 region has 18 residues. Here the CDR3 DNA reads TGCGCCGGCAGCCAAGGGTTAGGCAGTGCTACGAGCACAGATACGCAGTATTTT. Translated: CAGSQGLGSATSTDTQYF.

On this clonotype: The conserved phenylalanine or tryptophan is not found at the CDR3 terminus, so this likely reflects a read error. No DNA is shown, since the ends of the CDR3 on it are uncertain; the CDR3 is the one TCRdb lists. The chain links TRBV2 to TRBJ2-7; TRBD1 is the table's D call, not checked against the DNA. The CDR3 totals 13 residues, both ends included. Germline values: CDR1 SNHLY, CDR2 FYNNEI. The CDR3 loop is CASDPGELYEQYI.

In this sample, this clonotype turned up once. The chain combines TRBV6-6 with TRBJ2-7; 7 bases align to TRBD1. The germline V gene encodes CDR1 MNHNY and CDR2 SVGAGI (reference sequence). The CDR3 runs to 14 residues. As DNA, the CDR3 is TGTGGCAACAACTACTCGGCAGGGGGTGAGGAGCAGTACTTC. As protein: CGNNYSAGGEEQYF.